Described below is a single TCR beta chain sequence and its context. As yet, its antigen is unknown. The sample is drawn from a study of shared clonotypes between healthy human individuals. Study-wide results and limits: Lower generation probabilities were found for non-shared clonotypes than for those shared by all four donors.

Profiling relied on immunoSEQ multiplex PCR, and the TCRdb table lists in-frame clones only, not all of them. The sample includes around 370,000 clones, roughly 96% seen only once; the top ten take 0.32%. Adults of Caucasian background living in Nashville, Tennessee made up all donors. Input material: memory CD8+ T cells sorted from blood. Subset specified: CD45RO+ cells pooled with CCR7-negative TemRA cells. The clonotype comes from a young man in good health.

The chain's CDR3 is CATQIRTGETQYF. CDR3 nucleotide sequence: TGTGCCACCCAAATAAGGACAGGGGAGACCCAGTACTTC. The V and J genes are TRBV28 and TRBJ2-5; 8 bases are shared with TRBD1. Trimming took 10 bases from V and 5 from J; bases not matched to a gene: 9. The CDR3 loop spans 13 amino acids. Looked up from germline, CDR1 is MDHEN and CDR2 is SYDVKM.